A selection of T cell receptor beta chains follows, all from one sample in a study of blood T cell repertoires in COVID-19. Produced via immunoSEQ multiplex PCR; TCRdb's table is partial and in-frame only. The sample lists 55,000 to 85,000 clones; 88% were seen once. Sequencing was done on a sample of peripheral blood. Receptors were obtained from a human donor in a cohort sampled during active COVID-19. Both conserved end residues are part of each CDR3. The D gene is left open where the match is weak. Part of the rows lack a size; the others show once, few, many or a class for expanded clones.

clone size	D gene	V gene	J gene	CDR3 protein	CDR3 DNA
-	-	TRBV6-2/TRBV6-3	TRBJ2-7	CASSKLQGAYEQYF	TGTGCCAGCAGTAAACTACAGGGCGCATACGAGCAGTACTTC
few	TRBD1	TRBV2	TRBJ2-7	CASRRDRGWDEQYF	TGTGCCAGCAGACGGGACAGGGGGTGGGACGAGCAGTACTTC
-	-	TRBV3-1/TRBV3-2	TRBJ1-1	CASSQDGSTEAFF	TGTGCCAGCAGCCAAGACGGTAGCACTGAAGCTTTCTTT
-	TRBD2	TRBV29-1	TRBJ2-5	CSEGTRTETQYF	TGCAGCGAGGGGACTAGGACTGAGACCCAGTACTTC
-	-	TRBV5-1	TRBJ1-1	CASSLAPGSEAFF	TGCGCCAGCAGCTTGGCCCCGGGTAGTGAAGCTTTCTTT
-	TRBD1	TRBV6-2/TRBV6-3	TRBJ2-3	CASSSGGATDTQYF	TGTGCCAGCAGTTCAGGGGGTGCCACAGATACGCAGTATTTT
once	TRBD1	TRBV25-1	TRBJ2-3	CASNGQGTWNTQYF	TGTGCCAGCAATGGACAGGGGACGTGGAATACGCAGTATTTT
few	-	TRBV12-3/TRBV12-4	TRBJ1-6	CASSPNNSPLHF	TGTGCCAGCAGCCCCAATAATTCACCCCTCCACTTT
-	-	TRBV2	TRBJ2-1	CASSVRGSYNEQFF	TGTGCCAGCAGTGTTAGGGGTTCCTACAATGAGCAGTTCTTC
-	TRBD2	TRBV3-1/TRBV3-2	TRBJ2-3	CASSQGLAGGRFLADTQYF	TGTGCCAGCAGCCAAGGACTAGCGGGAGGGCGATTTCTGGCAGATACGCAGTATTTT
once	-	TRBV4-2	TRBJ1-5	CASSQGGLDQPQHF	TGTGCCAGCAGCCAAGGGGGGCTCGATCAGCCCCAGCATTTT
-	TRBD1	TRBV30	TRBJ2-7	CAWATGTYEQYF	TGTGCCTGGGCGACAGGGACCTACGAGCAGTACTTC
-	-	TRBV6-5	TRBJ1-4	CASARRGGNGEKLFF	TGTGCCAGCGCCCGAAGAGGAGGGAATGGTGAAAAACTGTTTTTT
-	TRBD2	TRBV28	TRBJ2-7	CASREGLAEYEQYF	TGTGCCAGCCGTGAGGGACTAGCAGAATACGAGCAGTACTTC
-	TRBD1	TRBV3-1/TRBV3-2	TRBJ1-1	CASSPMGQGTEAFF	TGTGCCAGCAGCCCTATGGGACAGGGGACTGAAGCTTTCTTT
-	-	TRBV11-2	TRBJ2-2	CASSLVGQPTDTGELFF	TGTGCCAGCAGCTTAGTTGGACAGCCAACTGACACCGGGGAGCTGTTTTTT
-	-	TRBV6-4	TRBJ2-2	CASSVWGGGELFF	TGTGCCAGCAGTGTGTGGGGCGGCGGGGAGCTGTTTTTT
-	-	TRBV9	TRBJ1-1	CASSQGTANTEAFF	TGTGCCAGCAGCCAGGGGACCGCGAACACTGAAGCTTTCTTT
-	-	TRBV29-1	TRBJ2-1	CSVEKGPGLSVEQFF	TGCAGCGTTGAAAAGGGGCCAGGGTTGTCAGTGGAGCAGTTCTTC
few	-	TRBV30	TRBJ1-3	CAWSRDSGSGNTIYF	TGTGCCTGGAGTCGTGACTCGGGCTCTGGAAACACCATATATTTT
-	TRBD1	TRBV19	TRBJ2-1	CASSIDRVDEQFF	TGTGCCAGTAGTATTGACAGGGTAGATGAGCAGTTCTTC
-	-	TRBV28	TRBJ1-1	CASIRETRTEAFF	TGTGCCAGCATTAGGGAGACCCGAACTGAAGCTTTCTTT
-	TRBD1	TRBV6-2/TRBV6-3	TRBJ1-5	CASSRTGGVRQPQHF	TGTGCCAGCAGTCGGACAGGGGGCGTAAGGCAGCCCCAGCATTTT
-	-	TRBV12-3/TRBV12-4	TRBJ1-6	CASGDSVNSPLHF	TGTGCCAGCGGCGACAGCGTTAATTCACCCCTCCACTTT
-	TRBD2	TRBV27	TRBJ2-1	CASTGLAGFNEQFF	TGTGCGAGCACGGGACTAGCGGGATTCAATGAGCAGTTCTTC
-	-	TRBV5-1	TRBJ2-3	CASSTLGGARTDTQYF	TGCGCCAGCAGCACCCTTGGAGGCGCTCGCACAGATACGCAGTATTTT
few	-	TRBV30	TRBJ2-1	CAWSVTDEQFF	TGTGCCTGGAGTGTGACAGATGAGCAGTTCTTC
-	TRBD1	TRBV10-3	TRBJ2-1	CAISESLDGTGNNEQFF	TGTGCCATCAGTGAGTCTCTTGATGGGACAGGCAACAATGAGCAGTTCTTC
few	-	TRBV7-9	TRBJ1-6	CASSSLPLSSYNSPLHF	TGTGCCAGCAGCTCACTCCCCTTGAGCTCCTATAATTCACCCCTCCACTTT
-	-	TRBV7-9	TRBJ1-4	CASSRREFNEKLFF	TGTGCCAGCAGTCGCAGGGAATTTAATGAAAAACTGTTTTTT
-	-	TRBV7-2	TRBJ1-2	CASSGTGKYGYTF	TGTGCCAGCAGCGGAACAGGGAAATATGGCTACACCTTC
-	TRBD2	TRBV4-2	TRBJ2-1	CASSQAVASGGYNEQFF	TGTGCCAGCAGCCAAGCGGTTGCTAGCGGGGGCTACAATGAGCAGTTCTTC
-	-	TRBV7-2	TRBJ2-3	CASSLGAARTGDTQYF	TGTGCCAGCAGCTTAGGGGCTGCCAGGACGGGGGATACGCAGTATTTT
-	-	TRBV3-1/TRBV3-2	TRBJ1-2	CASSWGGALKYGYTF	TGTGCCAGCAGTTGGGGGGGGGCTCTGAAATATGGCTACACCTTC
few	-	TRBV20-1	TRBJ1-2	CSARTVYGYTF	TGCAGTGCTCGGACAGTCTATGGCTACACCTTC
-	TRBD1	TRBV6-4	TRBJ2-7	CASSGHRGRSEQYF	TGTGCCAGCAGTGGCCACAGGGGGCGAAGCGAGCAGTACTTC
-	TRBD1	TRBV15	TRBJ1-2	CATSSPGQGFGYTF	TGTGCCACCAGCAGTCCTGGACAGGGGTTTGGCTACACCTTC
many	-	TRBV7-9	TRBJ2-1	CASSFAGYNEQFF	TGTGCCAGCAGCTTTGCAGGCTACAATGAGCAGTTCTTC
-	-	TRBV5-4	TRBJ1-3	CASSLDLGNTIYF	TGTGCCAGCAGCTTGGATCTTGGAAACACCATATATTTT
once	TRBD1	TRBV7-9	TRBJ2-5	CASSQGQGPETQYF	TGTGCCAGCAGCCAGGGACAGGGGCCAGAGACCCAGTACTTC
-	-	TRBV27	TRBJ2-7	CASSLGGGSSYEQYF	TGTGCCAGCAGTTTGGGGGGCGGGAGCTCCTACGAGCAGTACTTC
-	-	TRBV6-2/TRBV6-3	TRBJ1-6	CASSWGSLNSPLHF	TGTGCCAGCAGTTGGGGCAGTCTCAATTCACCCCTCCACTTT
-	-	TRBV18	TRBJ2-3	CASSPLQGTADTQYF	TGTGCCAGCTCACCACTGCAGGGTACGGCAGATACGCAGTATTTT
once	-	TRBV7-9	TRBJ1-1	CASSGGWGENTEAFF	TGTGCCAGCAGTGGTGGCTGGGGCGAGAACACTGAAGCTTTCTTT
-	-	TRBV6-5	TRBJ1-1	CASSYAQGLGTEAFF	TGTGCCAGCAGTTACGCACAGGGCTTGGGCACTGAAGCTTTCTTT
-	TRBD1	TRBV18	TRBJ2-3	CASSKDRGGTDTQYF	TGTGCCAGCTCAAAAGACAGGGGTGGCACAGATACGCAGTATTTT
-	-	TRBV6-1	TRBJ1-1	CASSDPRRTEAFF	TGTGCCAGCAGTGACCCACGCCGGACTGAAGCTTTCTTT
-	-	TRBV7-6	TRBJ2-6	CASSPQTASSGANVLTF	TGTGCCAGCAGCCCTCAGACAGCGAGCTCTGGGGCCAACGTCCTGACTTTC